Listed here are 26 T cell receptor beta chains from one sample, sequenced in a study of human T cells and chemical hapten exposure. Time point here: patch test 1, 2 weeks after DPC sensitization. Treatment defined: therapeutic diphenylcyclopropenone sensitization with weekly scalp DPC. Each CDR3 protein gets one entry after TCRdb re-called the RACE reads with MiXCR. The sample contains tens of thousands of distinct CDR3 sequences, 32% of which appear only once. The specimen was whole blood, collected in connection with sensitization to the hapten diphenylcyclopropenone (DPC). The receptors were gathered from a man aged 35 to 55 with alopecia areata. Some clones in this sample may be carry-over from other donors' samples.

This clonotype was detected only a few times. V gene TRBV5-1 combines with J gene TRBJ2-5; the match to TRBD1 covers 11 bases. Germline V gene sequence: CDR1 SGHRS, CDR2 YFSETQ. Germline trimming cut 1 base from V and 4 bases from J; bases unmatched to any gene: 6. CDR3 size: 16 residues. In DNA form, the CDR3 reads TGCGCCAGCAGCTTGCGTCCCGGGACAGGGGGAGAGACCCAGTACTTC. The encoded protein is CASSLRPGTGGETQYF.

This clonotype occurred a few times. The genes are TRBV5-1 and TRBJ2-5; D may be TRBD1 (6 bases). This CDR3 has 14 amino acids. Germline loops: CDR1 SGHRS, CDR2 YFSETQ. V was clipped by 0 bases and J by 3 bases, with 9 bases between them. CDR3 bases: TGCGCCAGCAGCTTGGGGACAGAAGAAGAGACCCAGTACTTC. Protein sequence: CASSLGTEEETQYF.

The chain recombines TRBV7-2 with TRBJ2-1; D remains unclear. From germline, CDR1 is SGHTA and CDR2 FQGNSA. This CDR3 region has 12 residues. Trimming left V 1 base short and J 7 bases short, with 5 bases between. The CDR3 sequence: CASSLGRNEQFF. The CDR3 DNA sequence: TGTGCCAGCAGCTTAGGTCGAAATGAGCAGTTCTTC.

V is TRBV6-1 and J is TRBJ2-7; TRBD2 matches at 15 bases. The CDR3 length is 15 residues. Germline V gene sequence: CDR1 MNHNS, CDR2 SASEGT. J lost 6 bases, V lost 1 base, and 1 base had no gene match. CDR3 nucleotides: TGTGCCAGCAGTGAAGAGGGACTAGCGGGAGGCGAGCAGTACTTC. Translated: CASSEEGLAGGEQYF.

This clonotype was seen more than once but under ten times. The gene calls are TRBV29-1 and TRBJ2-7, with TRBD1 matching over 11 bases. With V trimmed by 1 base and J by 2 bases, 4 bases remained unmatched. The germline V gene has CDR1 SQVTM and CDR2 ANQGSEA. The CDR3 has 15 residues. CDR3 sequence reads: CSVEVGTGGTYEQYF. The CDR3 region has the DNA TGCAGCGTTGAAGTTGGGACAGGGGGTACCTACGAGCAGTACTTC.

The sample holds a few counts of this clonotype. The chain uses TRBV20-1 and TRBJ1-5; perhaps TRBD1 as D (5 bases). This CDR3 is built from 14 residues. Germline V gene lookup returns CDR1 DFQATT and CDR2 SNEGSKA (reference sequence). V was pared by 3 bases and J by 4 bases, with 13 bases between. The CDR3 loop reads CSASLSRANQPQHF. The CDR3 nucleotides read TGCAGTGCTAGTCTGAGCAGGGCAAATCAGCCCCAGCATTTT.

This clonotype appeared a few times. CDR3 nucleotide sequence: TGCAGTGTGGAGCCAGATACGCAGTATTTT. Translated, it gives CSVEPDTQYF. This chain connects TRBV20-1 to TRBJ2-3; D unresolved. V lost 7 bases, J lost 4 bases, and 6 bases lay in between. The germline CDR1 and CDR2 sequences are DFQATT and SNEGSKA (reference sequence). The CDR3 is 10 amino acids.

This clonotype was detected a few times. This chain joins TRBV20-1 and TRBJ1-1; no reliable D call. The V gene's germline CDR1 is DFQATT and CDR2 SNEGSKA (reference sequence). This CDR3 is 13 amino acids long. Trimming cost V 6 bases and J 3 bases, with 14 bases left between them. CDR3 region: CSAKAGGDTEAFF. The CDR3 DNA reads as TGCAGTGCCAAAGCGGGCGGCGACACTGAAGCTTTCTTT.

V gene TRBV2 combines with J gene TRBJ2-1, with 8 nucleotides matching TRBD2. V shed 10 bases and J 6 bases; nucleotides not matched to a gene: 11. The V gene's germline CDR1 is SNHLY and CDR2 FYNNEI. The CDR3 length is 14 residues. CDR3: CATRTSQVVNEQFF. The CDR3 bases are TGTGCCACGCGGACTAGCCAAGTAGTCAATGAGCAGTTCTTC.

The chain has TRBV6-5 and TRBJ1-4; the D gene is possibly TRBD1 (6 bases). The CDR3 has 16 residues. The V end was cut by 0 bases, the J end by 3 bases, with 11 bases between. Germline CDR1 reads MNHEY; CDR2 reads SVGAGI. CDR3 region: CASSYSPTGPNEKLFF. The CDR3 DNA reads TGTGCCAGCAGTTACTCCCCGACAGGACCTAATGAAAAACTGTTTTTT.

This clonotype was seen more than once but under ten times. V is TRBV20-1 and J is TRBJ2-1; tentative D call: TRBD2 (6 bases). The CDR3 covers 15 residues. Germline CDR1 reads DFQATT; CDR2 reads SNEGSKA (reference sequence). V was trimmed by 0 bases and J by 0 bases, leaving 9 bases between them. The CDR3 nucleotides read TGCAGTGCTAGAGAAACTAGCAACTCCTACAATGAGCAGTTCTTC. As protein: CSARETSNSYNEQFF.

V gene TRBV14 combines with J gene TRBJ2-5, with D hard to call. CDR3 length: 12 residues. Germline values: CDR1 SGHDN, CDR2 FVKESK. Trimming took 3 bases from V and 1 from J, leaving 3 bases between them. Written as DNA, the CDR3 is TGTGCCAGCAGCCAGACCCAAGAGACCCAGTACTTC. Translating it yields CASSQTQETQYF.

This clonotype was seen only a few times. V usage is TRBV12-3 or TRBV12-4 and J usage is TRBJ1-1, with D possibly being TRBD1 (6 bases). V was clipped by 6 bases and J by 1 base, with 9 bases between them. The CDR3 consists of 13 residues. The CDR3 loop is CASRRGQNTEAFF. The CDR3 DNA is TGTGCCAGCAGGCGGGGACAGAACACTGAAGCTTTCTTT.

This clonotype has only one observation. The CDR3: CATSRDPANEQFF. CDR3 nucleotides: TGTGCCACCAGCAGGGATCCTGCGAATGAGCAGTTCTTC. This chain connects TRBV15 to TRBJ2-1, with D unclear. The CDR3 has 13 residues. The V and J ends lost 3 bases and 7 bases respectively, with 10 bases between them. Per germline, CDR1 LNHNV and CDR2 YYDKDF (reference sequence).

This clonotype has more than one count but fewer than ten. This chain joins TRBV20-1 and TRBJ2-3; 8 bases are shared with TRBD2. V shed 5 bases and J 1 base; nucleotides not matched to a gene: 5. Germline assignment: CDR1 DFQATT and CDR2 SNEGSKA (reference sequence). This CDR3 has 14 amino acids. CDR3 residues: CSAYPSGRTDTQYF. CDR3 DNA: TGCAGTGCTTACCCTAGCGGGCGCACAGATACGCAGTATTTT.

This clonotype was detected a few times. The V call is TRBV10-3, the J call TRBJ1-3; D is possibly TRBD1 (5 bases). Germline CDR1 and CDR2: ENHRY and SYGVKD. The CDR3 has 10 amino acids. With 10 bases removed from V and 7 bases from J, the gap between germline ends came to 8 bases. The DNA of the CDR3 is TGTGCCAGCAGGGACAACACCATATATTTT. Its translation: CASRDNTIYF.

This chain connects TRBV28 to TRBJ1-5; D unresolved. Germline V gene lookup returns CDR1 MDHEN and CDR2 SYDVKM. The CDR3 has 13 residues. Trimming took off 6 bases at V and 0 bases at J, with 6 bases between the two ends. In nucleotides, the CDR3 is TGTGCCAGCAGCTCTAATAGCAATCAGCCCCAGCATTTT. Translating it yields CASSSNSNQPQHF.

The chain is built from TRBV6-2 or TRBV6-3 and TRBJ1-1, with 7 positions matching TRBD1. Germline V gives CDR1 MNHEY, CDR2 SVGEGT. The junction had 11 bases not matched to a gene; V was cut back by 6 bases and J by 4 bases. The CDR3 runs to 15 residues. Here the CDR3 DNA reads TGTGCCAGCAGGCCGGGGAGGGGGCTTGGCACTGAAGCTTTCTTT. Residues: CASRPGRGLGTEAFF.

V usage is TRBV27 and J usage is TRBJ2-5; 8 bases map to TRBD1. Germline CDR1 is MNHEY and CDR2 is SMNVEV (reference sequence). CDR3 length equals 16 residues. The V and J ends lost 2 bases and 5 bases, in that order; junction bases with no gene match: 10. The CDR3 region is CASSLRTGSLVETQYF. CDR3 nucleotide sequence: TGTGCCAGCAGTTTACGGACAGGGTCCCTCGTGGAGACCCAGTACTTC.

This clonotype appeared a few times. The V call is TRBV28, the J call TRBJ2-2; TRBD2 matches 11 bases. V shed 7 bases, J shed 4 bases, and the junction held 5 bases outside the gene matches. Germline V lookup: CDR1 MDHEN, CDR2 SYDVKM. This CDR3 region has 15 residues. The CDR3 protein is CASIPGLAVTGELFF. The DNA of the CDR3 is TGTGCCAGCATACCGGGACTAGCGGTCACCGGGGAGCTGTTTTTT. The full variable domain, with the rest looked up from reference TRBV28 and TRBJ2-2, is DVKVTQSSRYLVKRTGEKVFLECVQDMDHENMFWYRQDPGLGLRLIYFSYDVKMKEKGDIPEGYSVSREKKERFSLILESASTNQTSMYLCASIPGLAVTGELFFGEGSRLTVL.

This clonotype was seen more than once but under ten times. The rearrangement joins TRBV5-1 to TRBJ1-4; D not resolved. Germline assignment: CDR1 SGHRS and CDR2 YFSETQ. V was shortened by 0 bases and J by 4 bases, with 10 bases between the two germline ends. The CDR3 contains 15 residues. Written as DNA, the CDR3 is TGCGCCAGCAGCTTGGAGCGGGGAAATAATGAAAAACTGTTTTTT. This encodes CASSLERGNNEKLFF.

This clonotype was counted between two and nine times. The chain links TRBV7-2 to TRBJ2-7; maybe TRBD2 (6 bases). CDR1 is SGHTA and CDR2 is FQGNSA in the germline V gene. This CDR3 is 13 amino acids long. V gave up 5 bases and J gave up 3 bases, with 11 bases separating them. The chain's CDR3 is CASSPPSVYEQYF. The CDR3 DNA follows: TGTGCCAGCAGCCCTCCTAGCGTCTACGAGCAGTACTTC.

This clonotype was detected a few times. CDR3 coding DNA: TGTGCCAGCAGGCCCGGACTAGCGGGAAACGAGCAGTTCTTC. Translated, it gives CASRPGLAGNEQFF. The V call is TRBV11-2, the J call TRBJ2-1; TRBD2 matches at 12 bases. V trimming: 6 bases; J trimming: 10 bases; junction bases outside the gene matches: 7. This CDR3 is 14 amino acids long. Germline V gives CDR1 SGHAT, CDR2 FQNNGV.

V and J are TRBV12-3 or TRBV12-4 and TRBJ1-3; no firm D call. The CDR3 is 14 amino acids. The germline V and J ends were trimmed by 5 bases and 0 bases, with 8 bases remaining between them. The CDR3 region is CASSTAASGNTIYF. The CDR3, as DNA: TGTGCCAGCAGTACGGCAGCCTCTGGAAACACCATATATTTT.

The chain recombines TRBV12-3 or TRBV12-4 with TRBJ1-5; 7 bases align to TRBD1. The CDR3 covers 17 residues. V trimming: 6 bases; J trimming: 0 bases; junction bases outside the gene matches: 11. CDR3 bases: TGTGCCAGCAGCTCACAGGGGTGGGTGAGTAGCAATCAGCCCCAGCATTTT. Protein sequence: CASSSQGWVSSNQPQHF.

The chain recombines TRBV18 with TRBJ1-5; D ambiguous. The V gene lost 4 bases and the J gene lost 0 bases, with 7 bases spanning the gap. CDR1 KGHSH and CDR2 LQKENI come from the germline V gene. CDR3 size: 14 residues. The CDR3 DNA sequence: TGTGCCAGCTCACGGGCAGATAGCAATCAGCCCCAGCATTTT. This gives the protein CASSRADSNQPQHF.